This T cell receptor (beta chain) was found in a study of T cell responses to AZD1222 COVID-19 vaccine. The study, taken as a whole, reports: There were mostly white British donors and more females than males, and clonal diversity was possibly underestimated.

The protocol was immunoSEQ multiplex PCR, while the TCRdb copy is restricted to in-frame clones and leaves out a portion. This sample has about 140,000 clones; 80% to 95% occur once, and the top ten carry approximately 2.2%. Germline assignment: CDR1 SGDLS and CDR2 YYNGEE. The CDR3 has 15 residues. V lost 2 bases and J lost 2, with 12 bases in between. For this clone: What it binds is not known.

The sequences come from peripheral blood, collected on day 0 of AZD1222 vaccination. The chain is built from TRBV9 and TRBJ2-3; D is unclear. This clonotype originated in an adult in good health. CDR3 protein: CASSVSLRFTDTQYF. As DNA, the CDR3 is TGTGCCAGCAGCGTTAGTCTCCGATTCACAGATACGCAGTATTTT.